These 14 T cell receptor beta chains were all obtained from the same sample, sequenced in a study of human T cells and chemical hapten exposure. Extraction yielded total RNA from whole blood (unfractionated). TCRdb re-called the 5' RACE reads through MiXCR, storing one row per CDR3 protein. The data contain 110,000 or so distinct CDR3 sequences, approximately 20% of them singletons. Every receptor here comes from a human donor in good health.

The chain uses TRBV5-1 and TRBJ1-5; 7 bases fit TRBD1. The CDR3 sequence is 14 residues long. J gave up 6 bases and V 0 bases, and 3 bases lay outside the gene matches. The V gene's germline CDR1 is SGHRS and CDR2 YFSETQ. CDR3 protein: CASSLVAGGQPQHF. In DNA, the CDR3 is TGCGCCAGCAGCTTGGTGGCAGGGGGTCAGCCCCAGCATTTT.

J is TRBJ2-1 and V is TRBV7-9; perhaps TRBD2 as D (6 bases). Germline-derived CDR1 and CDR2 are SEHNR and FQNEAQ (reference sequence). This CDR3 has 16 residues. V lost 1 base and J lost 3, with 13 bases in between. The CDR3 sequence is CASSLDLRGNYNEQFF. The DNA for the CDR3 is TGTGCCAGCAGCTTAGATCTTCGGGGGAACTACAATGAGCAGTTCTTC.

This clonotype was counted only a few times. The chain recombines TRBV4-1 with TRBJ2-6; 9 bases are a match to TRBD2. The CDR3 has 20 amino acids. J gave up 0 bases and V 4 bases, and 13 bases lay outside the gene matches. Germline V CDR1 and CDR2: MGHRA, YSYEKL. CDR3 residues: CASSRRLAVPPFSGANVLTF. In DNA, the CDR3 is TGCGCCAGCAGCCGGCGACTAGCGGTCCCACCTTTCTCTGGGGCCAACGTCCTGACTTTC.

This clonotype turned up a few times. V is TRBV7-9 and J is TRBJ2-7; 12 bases are a match to TRBD2. CDR1 is SEHNR, CDR2 FQNEAQ, per germline (reference sequence). The CDR3 covers 15 residues. Trimming cost V 3 bases and J 4 bases; bases outside gene matches: 4. CDR3 DNA: TGTGCCAGCAGCTTGGGACTAGCGGGCGGTTACGAGCAGTACTTC. Translating it yields CASSLGLAGGYEQYF.

The chain uses TRBV24-1 and TRBJ2-1, with a possible D match to TRBD1 (6 bases). This CDR3 contains 17 residues. CDR1 and CDR2 (germline): KGHDR, SFDVKD. Trimming took 4 bases from V and 0 from J, leaving 15 bases between them. The CDR3 region is CATSEYQGPSSYNEQFF. The CDR3, as DNA: TGTGCCACCAGTGAGTACCAGGGGCCAAGCTCCTACAATGAGCAGTTCTTC.

Concerning this clonotype itself: At one end the junction does not follow the germline gene, possibly because of a read error. The CDR3 DNA reads as TGTGACAGCCCGCCGGCCGCGGGAGACACAGATACGCAGTATTTT. Translated, it gives CDSPPAAGDTDTQYF. The chain uses TRBV28 and TRBJ2-3, with TRBD2 matching 7 bases. The V gene's germline CDR1 is MDHEN and CDR2 SYDVKM. The CDR3 length is 15 residues.

The chain joins TRBV7-9 to TRBJ2-7, with D unclear. Between the trimmed V and J ends, which lost 5 bases and 5 bases, there was a span of 19 bases. The CDR3 has 15 amino acids. Germline values: CDR1 SEHNR, CDR2 FQNEAQ (reference sequence). The CDR3 is CASSPRASQENEQYF. The CDR3 region has the DNA TGTGCCAGCAGCCCCCGAGCGAGCCAGGAGAACGAGCAGTACTTC.

V gene TRBV5-6 combines with J gene TRBJ1-5; TRBD1 is a possible D gene (5 bases). CDR1 is SGHDT and CDR2 is YYEEEE in the germline V gene. V was clipped by 0 bases and J by 11 bases, with 15 bases between them. This CDR3 is built from 14 residues. The CDR3 DNA sequence: TGTGCCAGCAGCTTGGGGCCGGGGGTCCCCGCCCAGCATTTT. Translated, it gives CASSLGPGVPAQHF. Drawing the rest from reference TRBV5-6 and TRBJ1-5, the complete variable domain is DAGVTQSPTHLIKTRGQQVTLRCSPKSGHDTVSWYQQALGQGPQFIFQYYEEEERQRGNFPDRFSGHQFPNYSSELNVNALLLGDSALYLCASSLGPGVPAQHFGDGTRLSIL.

This chain links TRBV19 with TRBJ2-5; TRBD2 matches at 8 bases. With 7 bases clipped from V and 3 bases from J, the junction kept 7 bases outside the gene matches. The CDR3 is 14 amino acids. CDR1 and CDR2 from the germline V gene are LNHDA and SQIVND (reference sequence). Here the CDR3 DNA reads TGTGCCAGTACCCCAACTAGCGGTAAAGAGACCCAGTACTTC. It encodes CASTPTSGKETQYF.

This clonotype was counted a few times. The genes are TRBV4-1 and TRBJ1-1; D unclear. With 3 bases removed from V and 4 bases from J, the gap between germline ends came to 18 bases. Germline CDR1 and CDR2: MGHRA and YSYEKL. The CDR3 length is 16 residues. CDR3 sequence reads: CASSQVRERMGTEAFF. In DNA, the CDR3 is TGCGCCAGCAGCCAGGTCCGTGAGAGAATGGGCACTGAAGCTTTCTTT.

The V and J genes are TRBV6-5 and TRBJ1-3; TRBD1 agrees at 8 bases. The germline gives CDR1 MNHEY, CDR2 SVGAGI. V was clipped by 2 bases and J by 8 bases; unmatched bases: 2. There are 13 residues in the CDR3. CDR3 residues: CASSYGQGYTIYF. In DNA form, the CDR3 reads TGTGCCAGCAGTTACGGACAGGGTTACACCATATATTTT.

The rearrangement links TRBV12-3 or TRBV12-4 to TRBJ2-4; weak D call: TRBD1 (5 bases). V gave up 5 bases and J gave up 0 bases, with 14 bases separating them. This CDR3 has 16 amino acids. The CDR3 nucleotides read TGTGCCAGCAGTCAGCAGGGTCCCATAGCCAAAAACATTCAGTACTTC. Residues: CASSQQGPIAKNIQYF.

This clonotype was seen a few times. J is TRBJ2-1 and V is TRBV29-1; maybe TRBD2 (6 bases). Trimming removed 1 base from V and 0 bases from J, with 13 bases in between. The CDR3 has 16 residues. CDR1 and CDR2 (germline): SQVTM, ANQGSEA. Here the CDR3 reads CSVEGRGLDSYNEQFF. The CDR3 region has the DNA TGCAGCGTTGAAGGACGGGGACTCGACTCCTACAATGAGCAGTTCTTC.

This clonotype was seen a handful of times. The chain is built from TRBV28 and TRBJ1-1; D not resolved. V dropped 10 bases and J dropped 2 bases, with 11 bases sitting between them. Looked up from germline, CDR1 is MDHEN and CDR2 is SYDVKM. This CDR3 contains 12 residues. CDR3 coding DNA: TGTGCCACCGCGGATATTAACACTGAAGCTTTCTTT. It yields the protein CATADINTEAFF. Full variable domain (outside the CDR3, taken from reference TRBV28 and TRBJ1-1): DVKVTQSSRYLVKRTGEKVFLECVQDMDHENMFWYRQDPGLGLRLIYFSYDVKMKEKGDIPEGYSVSREKKERFSLILESASTNQTSMYLCATADINTEAFFGQGTRLTVV.